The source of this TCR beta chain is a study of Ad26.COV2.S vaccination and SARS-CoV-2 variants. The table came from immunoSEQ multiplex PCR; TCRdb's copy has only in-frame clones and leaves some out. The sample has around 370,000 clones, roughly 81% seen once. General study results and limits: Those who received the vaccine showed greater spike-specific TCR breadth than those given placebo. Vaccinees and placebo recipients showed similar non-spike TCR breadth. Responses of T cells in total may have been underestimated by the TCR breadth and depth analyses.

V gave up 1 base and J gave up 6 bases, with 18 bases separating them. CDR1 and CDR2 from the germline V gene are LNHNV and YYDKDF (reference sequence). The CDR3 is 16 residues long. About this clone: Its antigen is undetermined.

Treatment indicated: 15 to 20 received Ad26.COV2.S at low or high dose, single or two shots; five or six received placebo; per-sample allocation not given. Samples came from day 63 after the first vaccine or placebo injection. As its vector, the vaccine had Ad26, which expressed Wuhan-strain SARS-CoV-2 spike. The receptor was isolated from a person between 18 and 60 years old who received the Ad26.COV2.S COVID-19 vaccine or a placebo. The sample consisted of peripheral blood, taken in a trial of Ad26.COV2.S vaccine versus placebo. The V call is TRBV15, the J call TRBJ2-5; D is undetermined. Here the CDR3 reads CATSRGATSSHQTQYF. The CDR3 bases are TGTGCCACCAGCAGAGGGGCGACATCTTCCCACCAGACCCAGTACTTC.